Below, 7 T cell receptor beta chains from the same sample are listed, as sequenced in a study of blood T cell repertoires in COVID-19. Sequencing used immunoSEQ multiplex PCR; TCRdb keeps in-frame clones, though not all of them. The top ten clones hold roughly 1% of a sample with hundreds of thousands of clones, 90% of them seen once. The sample taken for sequencing was peripheral blood. The source of these receptors is a woman aged 40 to 50 with COVID-19, enrolled during active disease.

The rearrangement uses TRBV27 and TRBJ2-5; possibly TRBD2 for D (6 bases). Germline V gene data show CDR1 as MNHEY and CDR2 as SMNVEV (reference sequence). The CDR3 loop spans 13 amino acids. Trimming left V 5 bases short and J 7 bases short, with 14 bases between. The CDR3 protein is CASSAGTHGTQYF. Here the CDR3 DNA reads TGTGCCAGCAGTGCCGGGACTCACGGGACCCAGTACTTC.

The chain joins TRBV10-3 to TRBJ1-2, with D maybe TRBD1 (5 bases). Trimming removed 2 bases at V and 3 bases at J, with 10 bases between. The CDR3 extends over 14 amino acids. CDR1 is ENHRY and CDR2 is SYGVKD in the germline V gene. Here the CDR3 reads CAISEGATDYGYTF. In DNA form, the CDR3 reads TGTGCCATCAGTGAGGGGGCGACGGACTATGGCTACACCTTC.

The chain is built from TRBV2 and TRBJ1-3; D unresolved. The ends were cut back, 7 bases at V and 0 bases at J, with 22 bases in the middle. Germline lookup yields CDR1 SNHLY and CDR2 FYNNEI. The CDR3 consists of 18 residues. The CDR3 loop reads CASTPLGFKVPSGNTIYF. CDR3 bases: TGTGCCAGCACTCCCCTCGGGTTCAAAGTACCCTCTGGAAACACCATATATTTT.

The chain employs TRBV27 and TRBJ1-5; no clear D. V shed 8 bases and J shed 0 bases, with 14 bases lying between them. Germline CDR1 reads MNHEY; CDR2 reads SMNVEV (reference sequence). The CDR3 runs to 15 residues. The CDR3 protein is CASSLTEHSNQPQHF. The CDR3 DNA is TGTGCCAGCTCTCTCACAGAACATAGCAATCAGCCCCAGCATTTT.

This clone was picked up one time. The gene calls are TRBV5-1 and TRBJ2-3; D unresolved. Germline loops: CDR1 SGHRS, CDR2 YFSETQ. Trimming took 1 base from V and 0 from J, leaving 15 bases between them. The CDR3 length is 17 residues. The CDR3 bases are TGCGCCAGCAGCTTGATCCGTGGAGTGACTAGCACAGATACGCAGTATTTT. It translates to CASSLIRGVTSTDTQYF.

In this sample, this clone turned up once. This chain links TRBV4-3 with TRBJ2-1, with D possibly being TRBD2 (5 bases). The germline V gene encodes CDR1 LGHNA and CDR2 YSLEER. Trimming removed 0 bases from V and 0 bases from J, with 12 bases in between. This CDR3 comprises 17 residues. This CDR3 is CASSQDPSRSSYNEQFF. CDR3 DNA: TGCGCCAGCAGCCAAGACCCTAGCCGGAGCTCCTACAATGAGCAGTTCTTC.

The chain carries TRBV27 and TRBJ2-7; 10 nucleotides align to TRBD1. The CDR3 totals 15 residues. Losses at the gene ends were 4 bases for V and 1 base for J; bases not matched to a gene: 4. The V gene's germline CDR1 is MNHEY and CDR2 SMNVEV (reference sequence). The chain's CDR3 is CASSWGQGTSYEQYF. In nucleotides, the CDR3 is TGTGCCAGCAGTTGGGGACAGGGGACATCCTACGAGCAGTACTTC.